This TCR beta chain was identified in a study of blood T cell repertoires in COVID-19. Across the whole study: The samples span acute and convalescent COVID-19 from the United States, Italy and Spain.

The V gene lost 2 bases and the J gene lost 4 bases, with 14 bases spanning the gap. The germline gives CDR1 SGHRS, CDR2 YFSETQ. The CDR3 extends over 15 amino acids. The assay was immunoSEQ multiplex PCR, and TCRdb's table has in-frame clones only and misses some. The sample holds about 120,000 clones, approximately 87% seen once. Material: peripheral blood. This sequence was found in a woman between 70 and 85 years old with acute or convalescent COVID-19. The genes are TRBV5-1 and TRBJ2-3; no clear D gene. CDR3 in DNA: TGCGCCAGCAGCTTAGAAAGACCGGGTGCAGATACGCAGTATTTT. This translates into CASSLERPGADTQYF.